The 17 T cell receptor beta chains below all came from one sample that was sequenced in a study of radiation and T cells in renal cell carcinoma. Data came from immunoSEQ multiplex PCR; TCRdb stores just in-frame clones and leaves some out. The sample contains over 120,000 clones, approximately 86% of which appear only once. As to time point: blood 4 weeks post-SBRT, at nephrectomy. The treatment here: 15 Gy SBRT to primary tumor, nephrectomy 4 weeks later. The source was blood, collected from a patient whose treatment included radiotherapy and nephrectomy. These receptors originate from a woman between 45 and 65 years old with renal cell carcinoma.

A few counts support this clone. The V call is TRBV28, the J call TRBJ2-1; the match to TRBD2 covers 7 bases. V dropped 5 bases and J dropped 9; count of bases not matched to a gene: 16. The germline V gene encodes CDR1 MDHEN and CDR2 SYDVKM. This CDR3 is 16 amino acids long. The CDR3 reads CASSLRLRAGIGEQFF. The DNA of the CDR3 is TGTGCCAGCAGTCTACGACTACGAGCGGGGATCGGTGAGCAGTTCTTC.

The chain links TRBV30 to TRBJ2-7; the D is unclear. Germline-derived CDR1 and CDR2 are GTSNPN and SVGIG (reference sequence). Trimming left V 0 bases short and J 7 bases short, with 10 bases between. CDR3 size: 12 residues. CDR3 DNA sequence: TGTGCCTGGAGTGTAAAAAAGGGTGAGCAGTACTTC. It yields the protein CAWSVKKGEQYF.

This clone was seen a single time. This chain links TRBV6-5 with TRBJ2-1; 12 bases map to TRBD2. The CDR3 contains 14 residues. CDR1 and CDR2 (germline): MNHEY, SVGAGI. With V trimmed by 5 bases and J by 9 bases, 5 bases remained unmatched. CDR3 in DNA: TGTGCCAGCAGTCGGACTAGCGGGATGGGTGAGCAGTTCTTC. It translates to CASSRTSGMGEQFF.

V is TRBV30 and J is TRBJ1-5, with unresolved D. The CDR3 consists of 13 residues. Germline assignment: CDR1 GTSNPN and CDR2 SVGIG (reference sequence). V shed 4 bases and J shed 1 base, with 8 bases lying between them. CDR3 nucleotides: TGTGCCTGGAATATTGAAAGCAATCAGCCCCAGCATTTT. The encoded protein is CAWNIESNQPQHF.

This clone was seen a single time. J is TRBJ1-2 and V is TRBV5-4; TRBD1 agrees at 11 bases. Per the germline V gene, CDR1 is SGHNT and CDR2 is YYREEE (reference sequence). This CDR3 region has 17 residues. V gave up 0 bases and J gave up 8 bases; unmatched junction bases: 12. CDR3: CASSLAGTGGTIRGYTF. CDR3 sequence (DNA): TGTGCCAGCAGCTTGGCCGGGACAGGGGGGACTATCAGGGGCTACACCTTC.

This sequence joins TRBV5-1 and TRBJ2-5; D may be TRBD1 (5 bases). The CDR3 spans 14 residues. Germline-derived CDR1 and CDR2 are SGHRS and YFSETQ. Between the trimmed V and J ends, which lost 6 bases and 4 bases, there was a span of 16 bases. CDR3 sequence: CASTLDRGRETQYF. The CDR3, as DNA: TGCGCCAGCACCCTTGATAGGGGTCGAGAGACCCAGTACTTC.

This clone occurred once. The rearrangement joins TRBV7-6 to TRBJ1-1; TRBD1 might be the D (5 bases). The CDR3 runs 13 residues. The V gene's germline CDR1 is SGHVS and CDR2 FNYEAQ. V was shortened by 4 bases and J by 1 base, with 7 bases between the two germline ends. This CDR3 is CASSSGGNTEAFF. In DNA form, the CDR3 reads TGTGCCAGCAGCTCCGGGGGGAACACTGAAGCTTTCTTT.

The chain links TRBV6-1 to TRBJ1-5; D is ambiguous. This CDR3 has 14 residues. Trimming shortened V by 0 bases and J by 9 bases, and 12 bases separated the two germline ends. Germline CDR1 and CDR2: MNHNS and SASEGT. The CDR3 spells CASSEARFFGPQHF. CDR3 sequence (DNA): TGTGCCAGCAGTGAAGCGCGATTTTTTGGGCCCCAGCATTTT.

This chain links TRBV6-5 with TRBJ2-7, with 8 bases identical to TRBD1. Looked up from germline, CDR1 is MNHEY and CDR2 is SVGAGI. J was trimmed by 6 bases and V by 0 bases; bases with no gene match: 4. The CDR3 has 14 amino acids. CDR3 sequence (DNA): TGTGCCAGCAGTTACTCCTTACAGGGGGTCGAGCAGTACTTC. It translates to CASSYSLQGVEQYF.

The chain links TRBV7-2 to TRBJ2-5; D possibly corresponds to TRBD1 (5 bases). Trimming removed 5 bases at V and 5 bases at J, with 15 bases between. The CDR3 length is 14 residues. Germline CDR1 reads SGHTA; CDR2 reads FQGNSA. CDR3 nucleotide sequence: TGTGCCAGCAGCCCTCCAGGGCCCCGGGAGACCCAGTACTTC. This gives the protein CASSPPGPRETQYF.

The J gene is TRBJ2-6, the V gene TRBV5-6, with unresolved D. The V gene lost 1 base and the J gene lost 0 bases, with 11 bases spanning the gap. This CDR3 comprises 17 residues. The germline gives CDR1 SGHDT, CDR2 YYEEEE. The CDR3 sequence is CASSLQMFVSGANVLTF. CDR3 DNA sequence: TGTGCCAGCAGCTTGCAGATGTTTGTCTCTGGGGCCAACGTCCTGACTTTC.

CDR3 sequence (DNA): TGTGCCAGCAGCGTAGACCGGAGCTCTGGAAACACCATATATTTT. It codes for CASSVDRSSGNTIYF. The chain has TRBV9 and TRBJ1-3; D call uncertain. The CDR3 runs to 15 residues. Trimming took 0 bases from V and 0 from J, leaving 7 bases between them. In germline, CDR1 is SGDLS, CDR2 YYNGEE.

This sequence joins TRBV18 and TRBJ2-7; the D gene is possibly TRBD1 (6 bases). The CDR3 loop spans 13 amino acids. Trimming removed 5 bases at V and 5 bases at J, with 13 bases between. CDR1 is KGHSH, CDR2 LQKENI, per germline. The CDR3 DNA sequence: TGTGCCAGCTCAGGGGGCCCGGCGGACGAGCAGTACTTC. It codes for CASSGGPADEQYF. Full variable domain (outside the CDR3, taken from reference TRBV18 and TRBJ2-7): NAGVMQNPRHLVRRRGQEARLRCSPMKGHSHVYWYRQLPEEGLKFMVYLQKENIIDESGMPKERFSAEFPKEGPSILRIQQVVRGDSAAYFCASSGGPADEQYFGPGTRLTVT.

The chain carries TRBV4-1 and TRBJ1-5, with D possibly matching TRBD1 (6 bases). Trimming removed 0 bases from V and 2 bases from J, with 14 bases in between. This CDR3 spans 17 amino acids. Germline loops: CDR1 MGHRA, CDR2 YSYEKL. As DNA, the CDR3 is TGCGCCAGCAGCCAAGATAGAAACAGGGAAGGCAATCAGCCCCAGCATTTT. This translates into CASSQDRNREGNQPQHF.

This chain uses TRBV28 with TRBJ2-3; D perhaps matches TRBD2 (5 bases). Between the trimmed V and J ends, which lost 8 bases and 8 bases, there was a span of 20 bases. Germline assignment: CDR1 MDHEN and CDR2 SYDVKM. The length of the CDR3 is 14 residues. Written as DNA, the CDR3 is TGTGCCAGCGTTCGGGGAGTTAACTCATTTACGCAGTATTTT. Its translation is CASVRGVNSFTQYF.

The chain employs TRBV13 and TRBJ2-7; 10 bases align to TRBD2. The V and J ends lost 4 bases and 3 bases, in that order; junction bases with no gene match: 6. The CDR3 is 15 residues long. Looked up from germline, CDR1 is PRHDT and CDR2 is FYEKMQ (reference sequence). CDR3 sequence: CASSSRTSGVYEQYF. The CDR3 DNA reads as TGTGCCAGCAGCTCTAGGACTAGCGGAGTCTACGAGCAGTACTTC.

The V call is TRBV4-1, the J call TRBJ1-5; TRBD1 agrees at 12 bases. The CDR3 spans 15 residues. Germline loops: CDR1 MGHRA, CDR2 YSYEKL. The J segment lost 7 bases and the V segment lost 4 bases, leaving 5 bases of the junction unmatched. CDR3 sequence: CASSLTGTGGQPQHF. In nucleotides, the CDR3 is TGCGCCAGCAGCCTAACCGGGACAGGGGGCCAGCCCCAGCATTTT.